One and the same sample provided the 13 T cell receptor beta chains below, sequenced in a study of Graves' ophthalmopathy and Graves' hyperthyroidism. Amplification from RNA transcripts yielded the TCR beta CDR3 regions. RT-PCR was first run with HTBI primers, then multiplex PCR in a second round. TCRdb ran MiXCR on the multiplex PCR reads and lists one entry per CDR3 protein. The sample has fewer than 600,000 distinct CDR3 sequences; approximately 15% are singletons. Sequenced sample: blood. The receptors shown here come from a woman aged 30 to 39 with Graves' ophthalmopathy.

Notes on this clonotype: One junction end disagrees with the germline gene, perhaps due to a read error. The chain has TRBV2 and TRBJ2-7; a weak D match, TRBD2 (6 bases). In germline, CDR1 is SNHLY, CDR2 FYNNEI. The CDR3 is 13 residues long. The CDR3 reads CASSEVQDYDQYF. The CDR3 nucleotides are TGTGCCAGCAGTGAGGTACAGGACTACGATCAGTACTTC.

To note about this clonotype: This could be a read error, since a much larger clone is one nucleotide away. This chain links TRBV30 with TRBJ2-6; a weak D match, TRBD1 (5 bases). CDR3 length equals 13 residues. The germline gives CDR1 GTSNPN, CDR2 SVGIG (reference sequence). The CDR3 region has the DNA TGTGCCTGGAGGACAGCTGGGGCCAACGTCCCGACTTTC. This translates into CAWRTAGANVPTF.

The chain has TRBV4-1 and TRBJ1-3; D may be TRBD1 (5 bases). The CDR3 is 16 amino acids. The germline CDR1 and CDR2 sequences are MGHRA and YSYEKL. The V and J ends lost 0 bases and 3 bases respectively, with 12 bases between them. CDR3: CASSQESLRGGNTIYF. The CDR3 DNA reads TGCGCCAGCAGCCAAGAGTCTTTGAGGGGTGGAAACACCATATATTTT.

This clonotype was recorded many times. This chain joins TRBV6-1 and TRBJ2-2; D may be TRBD1 (5 bases). V was cut by 2 bases and J by 7 bases, with 11 bases left in between. CDR1 and CDR2 (germline): MNHNS, SASEGT. This CDR3 has 14 amino acids. Here the CDR3 DNA reads TGTGCCAGCAGTGAAAGGCAGGGCGGCGGGGAGCTGTTTTTT. This codes for CASSERQGGGELFF.

The V gene is TRBV27, the J gene TRBJ1-2; D is uncertain. Germline values: CDR1 MNHEY, CDR2 SMNVEV (reference sequence). V was clipped by 2 bases and J by 12 bases, with 16 bases between them. CDR3 length equals 13 residues. The CDR3 sequence is CASSLGGSGVHTF. In nucleotides, the CDR3 is TGTGCCAGCAGTTTAGGAGGCTCTGGGGTTCACACCTTC.

This chain links TRBV2 with TRBJ1-1; the D is unclear. Germline values: CDR1 SNHLY, CDR2 FYNNEI. The CDR3 totals 15 residues. The germline V and J ends were trimmed by 7 bases and 1 base, with 16 bases remaining between them. The CDR3 region has the DNA TGTGCCAGCAACGCCGAGCCTTCTGAGAACACTGAAGCTTTCTTT. Protein product: CASNAEPSENTEAFF.

This clonotype was counted at least ten times. The rearrangement links TRBV7-3 to TRBJ1-2; possible D gene TRBD1, 6 bases. There are 13 residues in the CDR3. Germline CDR1 is SGHTA and CDR2 is FQGTGA. V was clipped by 4 bases and J by 8 bases, with 14 bases between them. Here the CDR3 DNA reads TGTGCCAGCAGCTCTACAGGGCGCGGGGGCTACACCTTC. Translating gives CASSSTGRGGYTF.

About this clonotype: Possible read error: a much larger clone is one base away. The chain couples TRBV19 to TRBJ2-2; possibly TRBD2 for D (5 bases). The CDR3 length is 15 residues. CDR1 is LNHDA and CDR2 is SQIVND in the germline V gene (reference sequence). The CDR3 loop is CASSIPIPNTGELCF. The CDR3 nucleotides are TGTGCCAGTAGTATCCCCATTCCGAACACCGGGGAGCTGTGTTTT. Drawing the rest from reference TRBV19 and TRBJ2-2, the complete variable domain is DGGITQSPKYLFRKEGQNVTLSCEQNLNHDAMYWYRQDPGQGLRLIYYSQIVNDFQKGDIAEGYSVSREKKESFPLTVTSAQKNPTAFYLCASSIPIPNTGELCFGEGSRLTVL.

There are many counts of this clonotype. The chain recombines TRBV27 with TRBJ1-1; TRBD1 matches 9 bases. This CDR3 has 16 amino acids. J lost 5 bases, V lost 5 bases, and 12 bases had no gene match. Germline CDR1 reads MNHEY; CDR2 reads SMNVEV (reference sequence). DNA for the CDR3: TGTGCCAGCAGTCCAGACAGGGGGAATCTGGAAACTGAAGCTTTCTTT. As protein: CASSPDRGNLETEAFF.

This clonotype was found many times. This chain joins TRBV12-3 or TRBV12-4 and TRBJ2-2; 7 bases agree with TRBD2. V was clipped by 6 bases and J by 3 bases; unmatched bases: 7. This CDR3 has 15 amino acids. CDR3 residues: CASSALGGDTGELFF. CDR3 DNA sequence: TGTGCCAGCAGCGCTCTTGGGGGGGACACCGGGGAGCTGTTTTTT.

The table lists this clonotype with a few counts. CDR3 nucleotides: TGTGCCAGCAGAAAGGGACTAGCGGGGACCGACACCGGGGAGCTGTTTTTT. This sequence encodes CASRKGLAGTDTGELFF. V usage is TRBV12-3 or TRBV12-4 and J usage is TRBJ2-2; 13 nucleotides agree with TRBD2. The CDR3 contains 17 residues. The J segment lost 3 bases and the V segment lost 6 bases, leaving 7 bases of the junction unmatched.

This clonotype was seen many times. The J gene is TRBJ1-1, the V gene TRBV13; no definite D call. V was shortened by 5 bases and J by 5 bases, with 9 bases between the two germline ends. The CDR3 loop spans 12 amino acids. Germline CDR1 and CDR2: PRHDT and FYEKMQ (reference sequence). DNA for the CDR3: TGTGCCAGCAGCGTCGGGGAGACTGAAGCTTTCTTT. Residues: CASSVGETEAFF.

This clonotype was recorded many times. A much larger clone differs by one base, so this may be a read error. The gene calls are TRBV6-5 and TRBJ1-2; D may be TRBD1 (6 bases). Looked up from germline, CDR1 is MNHEY and CDR2 is SVGAGI. The CDR3 totals 16 residues. The CDR3 DNA reads as TGTGCCAACAGTTACCTAACACAGGGTTCTAACTATGGCTACACCTTC. Translation gives CANSYLTQGSNYGYTF.